This T cell receptor (beta chain) was profiled in a study of human T cells and chemical hapten exposure. TCRdb re-derived calls from the RACE reads in MiXCR, one entry per CDR3 protein. The sample shows 80,000 to 100,000 distinct CDR3 sequences, 8% to 10% of them seen only once. This clonotype was observed many times. CDR1 is SGHAT and CDR2 is FQNNGV in the germline V gene. The CDR3 spans 17 residues. Unmatched junction bases numbered 12, after V lost 3 bases and J lost 2 bases. Time point in this sample: pre-sensitization, week 0. Treatment denoted: therapeutic diphenylcyclopropenone sensitization with weekly scalp DPC.

The V call is TRBV11-2, the J call TRBJ1-1; 7 bases match TRBD1. The origin of this receptor is a woman aged 40 to 50 with alopecia areata. Some clones in this sample may be carry-over from other donors' samples. This specimen consisted of whole blood, obtained in connection with sensitization to the hapten diphenylcyclopropenone (DPC). CDR3 in amino acids: CASSFPLSGQLNTEAFF. The CDR3 DNA reads as TGTGCCAGCAGCTTCCCCCTCTCGGGACAGCTAAACACTGAAGCTTTCTTT.